The clone carrying this T cell receptor (beta chain) has just a few counts. What it recognizes is unknown. Expressed TCRB transcripts were sequenced because the isolated RNA had all been reverse transcribed beforehand. The repertoire was sequenced with immunoSEQ multiplex PCR; TCRdb's copy has only in-frame clones and lacks some. The sample holds hundreds of thousands of clones; over 10% are singletons and the top ten take about 0.02%. The collection from each donor was one heparinised blood draw averaging roughly 100 mL. The sample belongs to a study of beta chain features in type 1 diabetes. General study findings and limits: People with Type 1 diabetes carried modestly yet significantly shorter TCRB CDR3s in all four CD4+ subsets.

The CDR3 length is 12 residues. Trimming removed 0 bases at V and 8 bases at J, with 8 bases between. Germline V gene sequence: CDR1 PRHDT, CDR2 FYEKMQ (reference sequence). The genes are TRBV13 and TRBJ2-7; unclear D gene. The material sequenced was naive CD4+ T cells from blood. The TCR originated in a man aged 18 to 29 with type 1 diabetes. Written as DNA, the CDR3 is TGTGCCAGCAGCTTAGGGAGGTACAAGCAGTACTTC. Encoded protein: CASSLGRYKQYF.